Listed below are T cell receptor beta chains from one sample, sequenced in a study of blood T cell repertoires in COVID-19. TCRdb's table, derived via immunoSEQ multiplex PCR, lists solely in-frame clones and lacks some. The repertoire holds approximately 220,000 clones, 75% to 85% seen once, with approximately 4.8% in the top ten. The sequenced material came from peripheral blood. The source is a woman in her 70s with acute or convalescent COVID-19. Each CDR3 is given with its conserved first and last residue. A D gene is named only where the DNA matches it firmly. Some rows have no size entry. The others give once, few or many, or a class for an expanded clone.

CDR3 length: 15; V gene: TRBV7-2; D gene: .; J gene: TRBJ1-2; clone size: .; CDR3 protein: CASSLGTITNYGYTF; CDR3 DNA: TGTGCCAGCAGCTTAGGGACAATTACTAACTATGGCTACACCTTC
CDR3 length: 14; V gene: TRBV5-4; D gene: .; J gene: TRBJ1-1; clone size: .; CDR3 protein: CASSVYLRGTEAFF; CDR3 DNA: TGTGCCAGCAGCGTATATCTCAGGGGCACTGAAGCTTTCTTT
CDR3 length: 15; V gene: TRBV6-5; D gene: TRBD1; J gene: TRBJ1-1; clone size: .; CDR3 protein: CASTQTGGWNTEAFF; CDR3 DNA: TGTGCCAGCACACAAACAGGGGGCTGGAACACTGAAGCTTTCTTT
CDR3 length: 13; V gene: TRBV28; D gene: .; J gene: TRBJ1-5; clone size: once; CDR3 protein: CASSFTGVQPQHF; CDR3 DNA: TGTGCCAGCAGTTTTACCGGGGTGCAGCCCCAGCATTTT
CDR3 length: 15; V gene: TRBV27; D gene: .; J gene: TRBJ1-1; clone size: .; CDR3 protein: CASSLAVGGATEAFF; CDR3 DNA: TGTGCCAGCAGTTTAGCGGTGGGGGGGGCCACTGAAGCTTTCTTT
CDR3 length: 15; V gene: TRBV5-4; D gene: .; J gene: TRBJ2-1; clone size: .; CDR3 protein: CASSLDGNSYNEQFF; CDR3 DNA: TGTGCCAGCAGCTTGGACGGTAATAGCTACAATGAGCAGTTCTTC
CDR3 length: 15; V gene: TRBV7-8; D gene: TRBD1; J gene: TRBJ1-6; clone size: .; CDR3 protein: CASSQPGQRNSPLHF; CDR3 DNA: TGTGCCAGCAGCCAACCGGGACAGCGGAATTCACCCCTCCACTTT
CDR3 length: 17; V gene: TRBV7-2; D gene: TRBD2; J gene: TRBJ2-3; clone size: .; CDR3 protein: CASSLGSGGVNGATQYF; CDR3 DNA: TGTGCCAGCAGCCTAGGAAGCGGGGGCGTGAATGGTGCTACGCAGTATTTT
CDR3 length: 13; V gene: TRBV14; D gene: .; J gene: TRBJ1-2; clone size: .; CDR3 protein: CASSQDYRYGYTF; CDR3 DNA: TGTGCCAGCAGCCAAGATTATCGCTATGGCTACACCTTC
CDR3 length: 13; V gene: TRBV6-6; D gene: .; J gene: TRBJ1-1; clone size: .; CDR3 protein: CASQKRGNTEAFF; CDR3 DNA: TGTGCCAGCCAAAAAAGGGGGAACACTGAAGCTTTCTTT
CDR3 length: 14; V gene: TRBV7-9; D gene: .; J gene: TRBJ2-7; clone size: .; CDR3 protein: CASRSQGTLNEQYF; CDR3 DNA: TGTGCCAGCAGATCACAGGGTACGCTGAACGAGCAGTACTTC
CDR3 length: 13; V gene: TRBV28; D gene: .; J gene: TRBJ2-1; clone size: .; CDR3 protein: CASSLRQFNEQFF; CDR3 DNA: TGTGCCAGCAGTCTTAGACAGTTCAATGAGCAGTTCTTC
CDR3 length: 14; V gene: TRBV28; D gene: .; J gene: TRBJ1-5; clone size: once; CDR3 protein: CASSLSQGNQPQHF; CDR3 DNA: TGTGCCAGCAGTTTAAGCCAGGGGAATCAGCCCCAGCATTTT
CDR3 length: 15; V gene: TRBV28; D gene: .; J gene: TRBJ2-5; clone size: .; CDR3 protein: CASKKPGTPQETQYF; CDR3 DNA: TGTGCCAGCAAAAAACCGGGGACTCCGCAAGAGACCCAGTACTTC
CDR3 length: 12; V gene: TRBV29-1; D gene: .; J gene: TRBJ1-1; clone size: few; CDR3 protein: CSVGTVNTEAFF; CDR3 DNA: TGCAGCGTCGGGACTGTGAACACTGAAGCTTTCTTT
CDR3 length: 14; V gene: TRBV5-5; D gene: .; J gene: TRBJ1-1; clone size: few; CDR3 protein: CASSLDRAGTEAFF; CDR3 DNA: TGTGCCAGCAGCTTGGACAGGGCCGGTACTGAAGCTTTCTTT
CDR3 length: 16; V gene: TRBV4-2; D gene: TRBD1; J gene: TRBJ1-2; clone size: .; CDR3 protein: CASSQPTGGTNYGYTF; CDR3 DNA: TGTGCCAGCAGCCAGCCCACAGGGGGCACTAACTATGGCTACACCTTC
CDR3 length: 17; V gene: TRBV19; D gene: .; J gene: TRBJ1-6; clone size: .; CDR3 protein: CASSFPGTSAIRSPLHF; CDR3 DNA: TGTGCCAGTAGTTTCCCCGGGACTTCCGCAATCCGTTCACCCCTCCACTTT
CDR3 length: 19; V gene: TRBV7-2; D gene: .; J gene: TRBJ1-1; clone size: .; CDR3 protein: CASSLAGVGGPRGNTEAFF; CDR3 DNA: TGTGCCAGCAGCTTAGCCGGAGTCGGAGGTCCCAGGGGGAACACTGAAGCTTTCTTT
CDR3 length: 15; V gene: TRBV5-4; D gene: TRBD1; J gene: TRBJ1-2; clone size: .; CDR3 protein: CASSSKTGENYGYTF; CDR3 DNA: TGTGCCAGCAGTTCTAAGACAGGGGAGAACTATGGCTACACCTTC
CDR3 length: 14; V gene: TRBV15; D gene: .; J gene: TRBJ2-5; clone size: .; CDR3 protein: CATSSTSSVETQYF; CDR3 DNA: TGTGCCACCAGCTCTACTAGCTCGGTAGAGACCCAGTACTTC
CDR3 length: 14; V gene: TRBV9; D gene: .; J gene: TRBJ2-7; clone size: few; CDR3 protein: CASSVDHSSYEQYF; CDR3 DNA: TGTGCCAGCAGCGTAGACCACAGCTCCTACGAGCAGTACTTC
CDR3 length: 18; V gene: TRBV21-1; D gene: .; J gene: TRBJ2-3; clone size: once; CDR3 protein: CASSSGLAGGLGTDTQYF; CDR3 DNA: TGTGCCAGCAGCAGCGGGCTAGCGGGGGGGCTGGGCACAGATACGCAGTATTTT
CDR3 length: 15; V gene: TRBV5-1; D gene: TRBD1; J gene: TRBJ1-2; clone size: .; CDR3 protein: CASSFWPGQDYGYTF; CDR3 DNA: TGCGCCAGCAGCTTCTGGCCTGGACAGGACTATGGCTACACCTTC
CDR3 length: 14; V gene: TRBV2; D gene: .; J gene: TRBJ1-1; clone size: .; CDR3 protein: CASSAGGPNTEAFF; CDR3 DNA: TGTGCCAGCAGTGCGGGGGGCCCGAACACTGAAGCTTTCTTT
CDR3 length: 17; V gene: TRBV3-1/TRBV3-2; D gene: TRBD1; J gene: TRBJ2-3; clone size: once; CDR3 protein: CASSPPSSGQGVDTQYF; CDR3 DNA: TGTGCCAGCAGCCCCCCCTCGTCGGGACAGGGGGTTGATACGCAGTATTTT